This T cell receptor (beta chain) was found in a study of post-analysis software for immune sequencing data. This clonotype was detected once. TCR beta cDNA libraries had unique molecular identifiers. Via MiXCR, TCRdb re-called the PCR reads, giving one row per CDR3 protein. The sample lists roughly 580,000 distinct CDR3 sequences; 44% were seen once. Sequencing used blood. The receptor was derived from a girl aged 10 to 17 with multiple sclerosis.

CDR3: CAGSGKTGIEAFF. In DNA form, the CDR3 reads TGTGCCGGCAGCGGAAAAACAGGGATTGAAGCTTTCTTT. This rearrangement joins TRBV21-1 to TRBJ1-1; no DNA check was done on the table's D call, TRBD1. TRBV21-1 is a recognized pseudogene. This CDR3 has 13 amino acids.